What follows are 4 T cell receptor beta chains derived from one specimen sequenced in a study of cytomegalovirus exposure and HLA in healthy donors (dated by TCRdb to about 2017). The method was the immunoSEQ multiplex PCR assay. For the multiplex PCR, a mixture combining 60 forward primers for TCR Vbeta segments and 13 reverse primers for TCR Jbeta segments was used. This immuneACCESS table, as held by TCRdb, lists in-frame sequences with V and J called but not all clones. Of the missing ones, under half trace to an unresolved V gene in checked studies; the others have no known cause. Present in this sample are 150,000 or so clones, less than 90% of which were seen just once. Clones ranked in the top ten supply around 1.9% of the sample. The sample taken for sequencing was PBMCs. All receptors come from a man aged 18 to 29 in good health and CMV-seronegative.

The chain carries TRBV5-4 and TRBJ2-7; 12 positions agree with TRBD2. The V gene end was trimmed by 1 base and the J gene end by 4 bases; junction bases not matched to a gene: 3. The CDR3 is 15 residues long. Germline CDR1 is SGHNT and CDR2 is YYREEE (reference sequence). CDR3 amino acids: CASSLWLAGGYEQYF. CDR3 coding DNA: TGTGCCAGCAGCTTGTGGCTAGCGGGGGGGTACGAGCAGTACTTC.

The CDR3 loop reads CASSLEGEGGRDYGYTF. The DNA for the CDR3 is TGTGCCAGCAGCTTAGAGGGGGAGGGGGGGCGGGACTATGGCTACACCTTC. The rearrangement joins TRBV7-8 to TRBJ1-2, with D maybe TRBD1 (6 bases). Germline values: CDR1 SGHVS, CDR2 FQNEAQ. The CDR3 consists of 17 residues. The germline V and J ends were trimmed by 1 base and 3 bases, with 18 bases remaining between them. The complete variable domain, with remaining parts taken from reference TRBV7-8 and TRBJ1-2, reads GAGVSQSPRYKVAKRGQDVALRCDPISGHVSLFWYQQALGQGPEFLTYFQNEAQLDKSGLPSDRFFAERPEGSVSTLKIQRTQQEDSAVYLCASSLEGEGGRDYGYTFGSGTRLTVV.

The V gene is TRBV5-6, the J gene TRBJ2-1, with D possibly being TRBD1 (6 bases). Germline V gene sequence: CDR1 SGHDT, CDR2 YYEEEE. Between the trimmed V and J ends, which lost 1 base and 1 base, there was a span of 9 bases. This CDR3 contains 15 residues. The CDR3 reads CASSLTGYSYNEQFF. The CDR3 DNA reads TGTGCCAGCAGCTTGACAGGGTATTCCTACAATGAGCAGTTCTTC.

The J gene is TRBJ2-7, the V gene TRBV7-9; weak D call: TRBD1 (6 bases). V was trimmed by 7 bases and J by 1 base, leaving 17 bases between them. Germline CDR1 reads SEHNR; CDR2 reads FQNEAQ (reference sequence). The CDR3 contains 15 residues. CDR3 sequence: CASTVTGKASYEQYF. CDR3 coding DNA: TGTGCCAGCACCGTAACAGGGAAGGCGTCCTACGAGCAGTACTTC.